This T cell receptor beta chain came from a study of blood T cell repertoires in COVID-19. Turning to the study itself: Both acute and convalescent COVID-19 samples were obtained from the United States, Italy and Spain. T cells, B-cell-depleted T cells, or PBMCs provided the cDNA or gDNA that served as material.

Method: immunoSEQ multiplex PCR; TCRdb's copy keeps in-frame clones and lacks some. Of about 250,000 clones listed, about 86% are singletons. Trimming left V 3 bases short and J 6 bases short, with 6 bases between. The CDR3 sequence is 12 residues long. Germline CDR1 reads KGHDR; CDR2 reads SFDVKD. The sequenced sample consisted of peripheral blood. The TCR comes from a man older than 75 with acute or convalescent COVID-19. This rearrangement joins TRBV24-1 to TRBJ2-3; D gene ambiguous. The CDR3 protein is CATSDDMDTQYF. The CDR3 nucleotides are TGTGCCACCAGTGATGACATGGATACGCAGTATTTT.